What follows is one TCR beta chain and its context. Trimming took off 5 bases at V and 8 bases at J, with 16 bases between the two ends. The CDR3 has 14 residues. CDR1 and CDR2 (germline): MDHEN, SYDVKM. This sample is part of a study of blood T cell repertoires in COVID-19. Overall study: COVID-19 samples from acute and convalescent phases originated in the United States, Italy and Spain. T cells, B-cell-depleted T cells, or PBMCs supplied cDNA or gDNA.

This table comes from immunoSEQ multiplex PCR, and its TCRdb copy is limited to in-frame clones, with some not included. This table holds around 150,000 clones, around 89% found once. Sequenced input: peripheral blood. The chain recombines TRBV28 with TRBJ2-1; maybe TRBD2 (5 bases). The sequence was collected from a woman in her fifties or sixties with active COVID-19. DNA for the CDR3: TGTGCCAGCAGTCGGGGATCGACGACGGATGAGCAGTTCTTC. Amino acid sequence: CASSRGSTTDEQFF.